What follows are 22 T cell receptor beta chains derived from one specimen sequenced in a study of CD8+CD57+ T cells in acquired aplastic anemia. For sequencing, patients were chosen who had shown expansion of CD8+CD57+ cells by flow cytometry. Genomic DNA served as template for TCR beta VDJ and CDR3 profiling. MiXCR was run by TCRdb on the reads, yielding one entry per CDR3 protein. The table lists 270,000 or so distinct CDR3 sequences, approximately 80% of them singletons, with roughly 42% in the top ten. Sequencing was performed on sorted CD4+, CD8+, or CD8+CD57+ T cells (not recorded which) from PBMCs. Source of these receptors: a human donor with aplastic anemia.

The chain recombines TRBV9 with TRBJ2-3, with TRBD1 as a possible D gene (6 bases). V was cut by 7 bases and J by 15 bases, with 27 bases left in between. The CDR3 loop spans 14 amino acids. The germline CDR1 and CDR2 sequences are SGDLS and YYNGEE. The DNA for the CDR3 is TGTGCCAGCGGCGGAGCTGGGGGCATTGAGTACTTCTATTTT. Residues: CASGGAGGIEYFYF. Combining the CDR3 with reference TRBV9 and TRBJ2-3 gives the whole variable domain DSGVTQTPKHLITATGQRVTLRCSPRSGDLSVYWYQQSLDQGLQFLIQYYNGEERAKGNILERFSAQQFPDLHSELNLSSLELGDSALYFCASGGAGGIEYFYFGPGTRLTVL.

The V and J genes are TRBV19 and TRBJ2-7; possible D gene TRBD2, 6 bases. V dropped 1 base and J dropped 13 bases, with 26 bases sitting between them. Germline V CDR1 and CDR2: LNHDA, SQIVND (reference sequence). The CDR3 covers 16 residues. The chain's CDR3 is CASSIAGESYNEQFYV. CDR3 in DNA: TGTGCCAGTAGTATAGCGGGGGAATCCTACAATGAGCAGTTCTACGTC.

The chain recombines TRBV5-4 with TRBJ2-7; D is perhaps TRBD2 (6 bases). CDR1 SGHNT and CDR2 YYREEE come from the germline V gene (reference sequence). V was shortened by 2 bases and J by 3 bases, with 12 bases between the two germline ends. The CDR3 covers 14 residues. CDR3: CASSFTSQFYEQYF. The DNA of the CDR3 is TGTGCCAGCAGCTTTACTAGCCAGTTCTACGAGCAGTACTTC.

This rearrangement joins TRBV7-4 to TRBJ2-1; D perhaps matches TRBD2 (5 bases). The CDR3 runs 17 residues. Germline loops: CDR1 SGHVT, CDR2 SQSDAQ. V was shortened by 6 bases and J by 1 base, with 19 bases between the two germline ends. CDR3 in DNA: TGTGCCAGCAGTGCAGGAGCTGCGGGCCTTTCCTACAATGAGCAGTTCTTC. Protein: CASSAGAAGLSYNEQFF.

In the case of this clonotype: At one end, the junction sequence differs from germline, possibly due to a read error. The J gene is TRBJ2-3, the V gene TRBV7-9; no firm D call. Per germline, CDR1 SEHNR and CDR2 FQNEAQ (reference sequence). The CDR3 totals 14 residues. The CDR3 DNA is TGTGCCAGCAGCGATCCTGGCGCACACACAGATACGCAGTTT. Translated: CASSDPGAHTDTQF.

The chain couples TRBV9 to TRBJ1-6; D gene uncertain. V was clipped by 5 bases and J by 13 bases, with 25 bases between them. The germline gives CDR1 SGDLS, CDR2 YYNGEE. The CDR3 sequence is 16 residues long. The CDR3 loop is CASSGEAGNTGEPLHF. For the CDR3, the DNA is TGTGCCAGCAGTGGTGAAGCGGGGAACACCGGGGAGCCCCTCCACTTT.

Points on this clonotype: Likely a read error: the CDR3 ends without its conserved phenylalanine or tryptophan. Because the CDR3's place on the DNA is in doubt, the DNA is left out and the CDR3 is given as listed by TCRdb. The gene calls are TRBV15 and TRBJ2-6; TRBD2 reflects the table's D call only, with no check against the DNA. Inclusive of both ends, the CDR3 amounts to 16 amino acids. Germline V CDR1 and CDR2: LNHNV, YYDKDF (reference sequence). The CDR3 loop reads CATSRGSEQGAQYLAP.

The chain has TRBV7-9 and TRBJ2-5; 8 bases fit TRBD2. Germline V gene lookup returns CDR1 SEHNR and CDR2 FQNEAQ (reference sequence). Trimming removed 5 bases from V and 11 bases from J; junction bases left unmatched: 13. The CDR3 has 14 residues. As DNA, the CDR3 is TGTGCCAGCAGCGTATCGGGAGGGTCAGATACGCAGTACTTC. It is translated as CASSVSGGSDTQYF.

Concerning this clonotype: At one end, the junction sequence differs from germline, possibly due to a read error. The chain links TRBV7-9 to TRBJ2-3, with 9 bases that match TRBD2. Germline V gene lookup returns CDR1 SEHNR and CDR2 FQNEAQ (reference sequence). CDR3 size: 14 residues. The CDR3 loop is CASSFQEAGGTMSF. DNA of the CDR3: TGTGCCAGCAGCTTTCAAGAAGCGGGGGGTACGATGAGCTTT. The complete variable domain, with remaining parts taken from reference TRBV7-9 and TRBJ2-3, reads DTGVSQNPRHKITKRGQNVTFRCDPISEHNRLYWYRQTLGQGPEFLTYFQNEAQLEKSRLLSDRFSAERPKGSFSTLEIQRTEQGDSAMYLCASSFQEAGGTMSFGPGTRLTVL.

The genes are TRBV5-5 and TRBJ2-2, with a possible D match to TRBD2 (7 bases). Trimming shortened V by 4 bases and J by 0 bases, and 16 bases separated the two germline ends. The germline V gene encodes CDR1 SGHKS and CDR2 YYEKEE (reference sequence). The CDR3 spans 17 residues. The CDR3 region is CASSPPHGGPNTGELFF. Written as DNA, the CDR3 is TGTGCCAGCAGCCCACCACACGGGGGGCCGAACACCGGGGAGCTGTTTTTT.

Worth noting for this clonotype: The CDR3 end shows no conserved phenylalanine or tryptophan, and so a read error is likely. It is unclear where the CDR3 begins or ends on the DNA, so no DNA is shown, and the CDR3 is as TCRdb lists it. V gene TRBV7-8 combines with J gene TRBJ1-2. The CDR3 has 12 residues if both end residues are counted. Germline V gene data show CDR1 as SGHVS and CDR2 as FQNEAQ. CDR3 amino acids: CASSLAGYRYTL.

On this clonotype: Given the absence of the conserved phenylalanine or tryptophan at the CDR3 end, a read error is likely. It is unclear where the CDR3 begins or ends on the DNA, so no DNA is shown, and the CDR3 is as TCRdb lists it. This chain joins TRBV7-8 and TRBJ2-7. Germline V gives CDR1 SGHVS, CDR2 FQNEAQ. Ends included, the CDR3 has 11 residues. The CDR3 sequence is CASCPAGEQYI.

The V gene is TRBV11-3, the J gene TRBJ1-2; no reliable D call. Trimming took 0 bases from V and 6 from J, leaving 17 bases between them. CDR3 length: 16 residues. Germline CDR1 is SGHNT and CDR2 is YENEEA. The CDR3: CASSLDLSDIVDGYTF. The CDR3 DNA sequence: TGTGCCAGCAGCTTAGATCTGTCAGATATTGTTGATGGCTACACCTTC.

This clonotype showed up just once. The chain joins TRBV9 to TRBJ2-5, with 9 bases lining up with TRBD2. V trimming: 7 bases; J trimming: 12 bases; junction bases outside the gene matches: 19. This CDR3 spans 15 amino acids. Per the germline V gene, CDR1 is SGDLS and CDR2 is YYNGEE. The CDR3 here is CASGASGNRREIEYF. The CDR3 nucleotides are TGTGCCAGCGGAGCTAGCGGGAATAGGCGAGAGATCGAGTACTTC.

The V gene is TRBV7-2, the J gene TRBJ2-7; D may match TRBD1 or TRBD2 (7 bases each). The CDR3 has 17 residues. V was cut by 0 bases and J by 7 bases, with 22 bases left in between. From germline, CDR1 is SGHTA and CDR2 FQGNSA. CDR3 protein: CASSLAGGGDTQYEQYV. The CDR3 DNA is TGTGCCAGCAGCTTAGCGGGAGGGGGCGATACGCAGTATGAGCAGTACGTC.

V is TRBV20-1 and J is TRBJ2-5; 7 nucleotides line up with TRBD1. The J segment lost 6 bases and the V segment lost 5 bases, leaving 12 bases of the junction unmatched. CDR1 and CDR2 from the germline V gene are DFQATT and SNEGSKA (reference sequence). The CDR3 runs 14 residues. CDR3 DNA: TGCAGTGCTGCCACAGGGGAAGGTCAGCAGACCCAGTACTTC. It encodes CSAATGEGQQTQYF.

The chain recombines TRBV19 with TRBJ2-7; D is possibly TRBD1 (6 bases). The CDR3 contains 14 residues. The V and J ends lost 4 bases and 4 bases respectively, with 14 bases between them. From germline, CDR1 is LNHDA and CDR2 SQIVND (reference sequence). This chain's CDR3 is CASSTTGTSYEQYF. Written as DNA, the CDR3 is TGTGCCAGTAGTACAACAGGGACCTCGTACGAGCAGTACTTC. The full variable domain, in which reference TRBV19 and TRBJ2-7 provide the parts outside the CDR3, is DGGITQSPKYLFRKEGQNVTLSCEQNLNHDAMYWYRQDPGQGLRLIYYSQIVNDFQKGDIAEGYSVSREKKESFPLTVTSAQKNPTAFYLCASSTTGTSYEQYFGPGTRLTVT.

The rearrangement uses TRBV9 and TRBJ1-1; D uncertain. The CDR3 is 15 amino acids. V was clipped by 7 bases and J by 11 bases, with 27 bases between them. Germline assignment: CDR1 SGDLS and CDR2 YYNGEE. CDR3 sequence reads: CASGVDGNSHNYAFF. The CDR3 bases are TGTGCCAGCGGAGTAGATGGGAACAGTCACAACTACGCTTTCTTT.

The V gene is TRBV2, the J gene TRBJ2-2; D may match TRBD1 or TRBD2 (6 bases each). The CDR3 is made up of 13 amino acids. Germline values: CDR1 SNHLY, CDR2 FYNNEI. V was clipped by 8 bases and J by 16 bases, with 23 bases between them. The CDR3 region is CASGAGGTETRFF. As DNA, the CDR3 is TGTGCCAGCGGGGCCGGGGGCACCGAGACGCGGTTTTTT.

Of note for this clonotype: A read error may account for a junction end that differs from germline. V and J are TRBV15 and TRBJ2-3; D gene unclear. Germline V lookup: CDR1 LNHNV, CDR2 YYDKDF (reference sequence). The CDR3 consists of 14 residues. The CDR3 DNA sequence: TGTGCCACCAGCAGAGACGGCGGCACAGATACCCAGTACTTT. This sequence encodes CATSRDGGTDTQYF.

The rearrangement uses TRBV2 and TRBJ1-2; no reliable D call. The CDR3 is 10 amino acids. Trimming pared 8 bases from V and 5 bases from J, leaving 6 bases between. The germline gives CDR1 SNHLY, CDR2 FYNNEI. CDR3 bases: TGTGCCAGCGGAGAGTATGGCTACACCTTC. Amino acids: CASGEYGYTF.

DNA of the CDR3: TGTGCCAGCAGCCCAACGCGACTAGCGGGGACCCACGAGCAGTACTTC. It translates to CASSPTRLAGTHEQYF. The chain joins TRBV7-6 to TRBJ2-7; 11 positions match TRBD2. The CDR3 has 16 amino acids. Germline assignment: CDR1 SGHVS and CDR2 FNYEAQ. Losses at the gene ends were 5 bases for V and 5 bases for J; bases not matched to a gene: 11.